The 30 T cell receptor beta chains below come from one sample, sequenced in a study of long-term antiretroviral therapy in people with HIV (dated by TCRdb to 2022 to 2024). The immunoSEQ hsTCRB v3.0 assay was used at survey level resolution for TRB variable region sequencing. This is the immuneACCESS table as TCRdb keeps it, with only in-frame sequences that have V and J called. A part of the clones is gone; compared with another copy, unresolved V genes explain less than half, and the rest is unexplained. The sample table lists tens of thousands of clones, nearly 95% of them with a count of one. The ten largest make up approximately 2.5% of the sample. The sequencing used unsorted PBMCs, collected 3.7 years after starting antiretroviral therapy. The receptors here all came from a woman in her forties or fifties with HIV.

The chain links TRBV5-6 to TRBJ2-5; D is perhaps TRBD2 (6 bases). This CDR3 region has 14 residues. The germline V gene has CDR1 SGHDT and CDR2 YYEEEE. The V end lost 5 bases, the J end lost 2 bases, and 13 bases lay between the germline ends. CDR3 in DNA: TGTGCCAGCAGTTCTGAGGAGGGGCAAGAGACCCAGTACTTC. Translating it yields CASSSEEGQETQYF.

The V and J genes are TRBV7-9 and TRBJ1-2, with TRBD1 matching over 10 bases. Germline V gene sequence: CDR1 SEHNR, CDR2 FQNEAQ (reference sequence). The CDR3 extends over 14 amino acids. V gave up 5 bases and J gave up 3 bases; unmatched junction bases: 3. CDR3 region: CASSDRGRDYGYTF. In nucleotides, the CDR3 is TGTGCCAGCAGCGACAGGGGGCGCGACTATGGCTACACCTTC.

This chain joins TRBV28 and TRBJ1-1, with 9 bases identical to TRBD1. With 7 bases clipped from V and 4 bases from J, the junction kept 4 bases outside the gene matches. The germline V gene has CDR1 MDHEN and CDR2 SYDVKM. The CDR3 totals 13 residues. The CDR3 here is CASNGDRVTEAFF. The CDR3 coding sequence is TGTGCCAGCAACGGGGACAGGGTCACTGAAGCTTTCTTT.

The chain combines TRBV28 with TRBJ1-1, with TRBD1 identical over 8 bases. This CDR3 is built from 14 residues. Trimming took 5 bases from V and 3 from J; bases not matched to a gene: 5. Per germline, CDR1 MDHEN and CDR2 SYDVKM. The CDR3 nucleotides are TGTGCCAGCAGTGGGCCGACAGGGGACACTGAAGCTTTCTTT. Protein product: CASSGPTGDTEAFF.

The chain has TRBV10-1 and TRBJ2-7; 7 bases are a match to TRBD2. The CDR3 has 13 residues. The trim removed 8 bases at V and 0 bases at J, leaving 4 bases unmatched. Germline CDR1 reads WNHNN; CDR2 reads SYGVQD (reference sequence). The CDR3, as DNA: TGCGCCAGCTCGGCTAGCGGCTCCTACGAGCAGTACTTC. This translates into CASSASGSYEQYF.

The chain recombines TRBV6-6 with TRBJ2-7, with TRBD1 matching over 8 bases. V dropped 6 bases and J dropped 5; count of bases not matched to a gene: 6. The CDR3 contains 13 residues. In germline, CDR1 is MNHNY, CDR2 SVGAGI (reference sequence). CDR3 region: CASSDRGFHEQYF. Written as DNA, the CDR3 is TGTGCCAGCAGCGACAGGGGTTTCCACGAGCAGTACTTC.

This chain connects TRBV7-3 to TRBJ1-4; D gene unclear. This CDR3 has 14 residues. Trimming cost V 3 bases and J 7 bases, with 12 bases left between them. The germline V gene encodes CDR1 SGHTA and CDR2 FQGTGA. The CDR3 region is CASSFPVVSEKLFF. The DNA of the CDR3 is TGTGCCAGCAGCTTCCCTGTGGTTAGTGAAAAACTGTTTTTT.

The chain has TRBV5-3 and TRBJ1-5; D is undetermined. TRBV5-3 has ORF status, its function being uncertain. The ends were cut back, 0 bases at V and 6 bases at J, with 7 bases in the middle. This CDR3 spans 13 amino acids. DNA of the CDR3: TGTGCCAGAAGCTTGGGGGCGTTTCAGCCCCAGCATTTT. It is translated as CARSLGAFQPQHF.

The genes are TRBV7-9 and TRBJ1-1; D ambiguous. The CDR3 has 12 residues. Trimming took off 2 bases at V and 4 bases at J, with 5 bases between the two ends. Germline CDR1 is SEHNR and CDR2 is FQNEAQ (reference sequence). This CDR3 reads CASSLLGTEAFF. The CDR3 DNA sequence: TGTGCCAGCAGCTTACTGGGCACTGAAGCTTTCTTT. The whole variable domain, filled in from reference TRBV7-9 and TRBJ1-1, reads DTGVSQNPRHKITKRGQNVTFRCDPISEHNRLYWYRQTLGQGPEFLTYFQNEAQLEKSRLLSDRFSAERPKGSFSTLEIQRTEQGDSAMYLCASSLLGTEAFFGQGTRLTVV.

The chain employs TRBV7-9 and TRBJ1-5, with unresolved D. This CDR3 has 14 residues. V shed 1 base and J shed 7 bases, with 11 bases lying between them. Germline V gene sequence: CDR1 SEHNR, CDR2 FQNEAQ (reference sequence). CDR3 in DNA: TGTGCCAGCAGCTTAGGCCAGAGCGGCCAGCCCCAGCATTTT. Amino acids: CASSLGQSGQPQHF.

This chain links TRBV5-4 with TRBJ2-6; possible D gene TRBD2, 5 bases. V gave up 0 bases and J gave up 0 bases, with 10 bases separating them. Germline lookup yields CDR1 SGHNT and CDR2 YYREEE (reference sequence). The CDR3 spans 17 residues. The CDR3 sequence is CASSLGAGDSGANVLTF. As DNA, the CDR3 is TGTGCCAGCAGCTTGGGAGCCGGGGACTCTGGGGCCAACGTCCTGACTTTC.

The gene calls are TRBV7-2 and TRBJ1-1; 8 nucleotides line up with TRBD1. The CDR3 runs 15 residues. The germline gives CDR1 SGHTA, CDR2 FQGNSA. The junction had 2 bases not matched to a gene; V was cut back by 1 base and J by 1 base. DNA for the CDR3: TGTGCCAGCAGCTTAGGTGACAGGGGGAACACTGAAGCTTTCTTT. Its translation: CASSLGDRGNTEAFF.

The rearrangement joins TRBV4-3 to TRBJ1-1; weak D call: TRBD1 (5 bases). The CDR3 is made up of 14 amino acids. The germline V and J ends were trimmed by 1 base and 10 bases, with 16 bases remaining between them. Germline V gene lookup returns CDR1 LGHNA and CDR2 YSLEER. CDR3 residues: CASSQGGDGSGAFF. The DNA for the CDR3 is TGCGCCAGCAGCCAAGGAGGGGACGGGAGCGGAGCTTTCTTT.

The V call is TRBV4-2, the J call TRBJ1-2; the D gene is possibly TRBD1 (6 bases). V lost 0 bases and J lost 8, with 13 bases in between. This CDR3 spans 14 amino acids. Germline lookup yields CDR1 LGHNA and CDR2 YNFKEQ. The CDR3 DNA follows: TGTGCCAGCAGCCAAGATATAGGGAGGGGGGGCTACACCTTC. Encoded protein: CASSQDIGRGGYTF.

The genes are TRBV15 and TRBJ1-2; TRBD1 agrees at 7 bases. CDR1 and CDR2 (germline): LNHNV, YYDKDF (reference sequence). V shed 0 bases, J shed 8 bases, and the junction held 3 bases outside the gene matches. The CDR3 covers 13 residues. As DNA, the CDR3 is TGTGCCACCAGCAGAGATTCGGGACAGGGCTACACCTTC. This codes for CATSRDSGQGYTF.

This chain joins TRBV4-1 and TRBJ1-1, with D unresolved. Trimming pared 4 bases from V and 0 bases from J, leaving 15 bases between. Germline CDR1 is MGHRA and CDR2 is YSYEKL. The CDR3 is 16 residues long. The CDR3 nucleotides read TGCGCCAGCAGCCCCACCGACGGATTTTTGAACACTGAAGCTTTCTTT. Translating gives CASSPTDGFLNTEAFF.

The gene calls are TRBV10-1 and TRBJ2-1; weak D call: TRBD2 (6 bases). CDR1 and CDR2 (germline): WNHNN, SYGVQD (reference sequence). This CDR3 region has 12 residues. V gave up 7 bases and J gave up 9 bases, with 13 bases separating them. CDR3 in amino acids: CASTPLGGEQFF. CDR3 in DNA: TGCGCCAGCACCCCCCTGGGAGGTGAGCAGTTCTTC.

J is TRBJ1-1 and V is TRBV7-3, with a tentative D call TRBD1 (5 bases). The ends were cut back, 4 bases at V and 13 bases at J, with 25 bases in the middle. The germline V gene has CDR1 SGHTA and CDR2 FQGTGA. The CDR3 sequence is 15 residues long. The CDR3 bases are TGTGCCAGCAGCTCCACAGGAACTTCTACGGGATACAATTTCTTT. Its translation: CASSSTGTSTGYNFF.

This sequence joins TRBV4-3 and TRBJ2-7; 12 positions match TRBD2. The CDR3 consists of 18 residues. Trimming took 0 bases from V and 2 from J; bases not matched to a gene: 8. Germline V CDR1 and CDR2: LGHNA, YSLEER. The CDR3 sequence: CASSQDATSGGLTYEQYF. The CDR3 nucleotides read TGCGCCAGCAGCCAAGATGCAACTAGCGGGGGGCTAACCTACGAGCAGTACTTC.

The chain couples TRBV5-1 to TRBJ2-7, with D possibly matching TRBD2 (6 bases). The CDR3 loop spans 13 amino acids. V dropped 0 bases and J dropped 6 bases, with 10 bases sitting between them. Germline assignment: CDR1 SGHRS and CDR2 YFSETQ. The CDR3: CASSLGQRVEQYF. In DNA form, the CDR3 reads TGCGCCAGCAGCTTGGGGCAGCGGGTCGAGCAGTACTTC.

This chain links TRBV7-3 with TRBJ2-5; D tentatively reads TRBD1 or TRBD2 (6 bases each). Trimming left V 5 bases short and J 5 bases short, with 18 bases between. The CDR3 consists of 15 residues. Germline V lookup: CDR1 SGHTA, CDR2 FQGTGA. In DNA, the CDR3 is TGTGCCAGCAGCCCACAGGGAGGTGAGAGGGAGACCCAGTACTTC. Translated: CASSPQGGERETQYF. Using reference TRBV7-3 and TRBJ2-5 for the parts outside the CDR3, the full variable domain is GAGVSQTPSNKVTEKGKYVELRCDPISGHTALYWYRQSLGQGPEFLIYFQGTGAADDSGLPNDRFFAVRPEGSVSTLKIQRTERGDSAVYLCASSPQGGERETQYFGPGTRLLVL.

This chain links TRBV2 with TRBJ2-1, with 7 bases aligning to TRBD1. Trimming cost V 6 bases and J 15 bases; bases outside gene matches: 8. Germline-derived CDR1 and CDR2 are SNHLY and FYNNEI. The CDR3 covers 11 residues. The CDR3 reads CASRNRDSTFF. DNA for the CDR3: TGTGCCAGCAGGAACCGGGACAGTACGTTCTTC.

This chain uses TRBV7-6 with TRBJ2-1, with TRBD2 matching 10 bases. The CDR3 sequence is 16 residues long. The V gene end was trimmed by 1 base and the J gene end by 7 bases; junction bases not matched to a gene: 7. Germline CDR1 SGHVS, CDR2 FNYEAQ. CDR3 nucleotide sequence: TGTGCCAGCAGCTTAGTCATTAGCGGGGGGTTGAATGAGCAGTTCTTC. It codes for CASSLVISGGLNEQFF.

The chain recombines TRBV10-3 with TRBJ2-1; 8 bases agree with TRBD2. The CDR3 is made up of 15 amino acids. The J segment lost 7 bases and the V segment lost 6 bases, leaving 11 bases of the junction unmatched. In germline, CDR1 is ENHRY, CDR2 SYGVKD. The chain's CDR3 is CAIRDIGGAGNEQFF. Written as DNA, the CDR3 is TGTGCCATCAGGGACATCGGGGGGGCGGGGAATGAGCAGTTCTTC.

This chain links TRBV5-1 with TRBJ2-1; possibly TRBD2 for D (7 bases). Per germline, CDR1 SGHRS and CDR2 YFSETQ. This CDR3 has 17 residues. Trimming shortened V by 2 bases and J by 4 bases, and 19 bases separated the two germline ends. CDR3 region: CASSFTPLRGGYNEQFF. CDR3 DNA sequence: TGCGCCAGCAGCTTTACTCCTCTAAGGGGGGGGTACAATGAGCAGTTCTTC.

This chain connects TRBV7-9 to TRBJ1-4, with D unresolved. Trimming took off 1 base at V and 0 bases at J, with 9 bases between the two ends. The CDR3 length is 16 residues. CDR1 is SEHNR, CDR2 FQNEAQ, per germline (reference sequence). CDR3 sequence reads: CASSLGGSATNEKLFF. CDR3 nucleotides: TGTGCCAGCAGCTTAGGAGGGAGTGCAACTAATGAAAAACTGTTTTTT.

DNA for the CDR3: TGTGCCAGCAGCTTAGCGCTTGGGGGGGCAAACACTGAAGCTTTCTTT. Protein: CASSLALGGANTEAFF. The rearrangement links TRBV7-8 to TRBJ1-1; maybe TRBD1 (6 bases). The CDR3 has 16 amino acids. V lost 0 bases and J lost 2, with 13 bases in between. Germline lookup yields CDR1 SGHVS and CDR2 FQNEAQ. The entire variable domain, with the rest obtained from reference TRBV7-8 and TRBJ1-1, is as follows: GAGVSQSPRYKVAKRGQDVALRCDPISGHVSLFWYQQALGQGPEFLTYFQNEAQLDKSGLPSDRFFAERPEGSVSTLKIQRTQQEDSAVYLCASSLALGGANTEAFFGQGTRLTVV.

This clone was found once. This CDR3 reads CASSFYGTAEGNTEAFF. In DNA, the CDR3 is TGTGCCAGCAGTTTCTACGGGACAGCGGAGGGAAACACTGAAGCTTTCTTT. The rearrangement joins TRBV27 to TRBJ1-1, with 7 positions matching TRBD1. The length of the CDR3 is 17 residues. Germline-derived CDR1 and CDR2 are MNHEY and SMNVEV (reference sequence). V lost 3 bases and J lost 2; bases outside the gene matches: 12.

Remarks on this clone: This CDR3 is also generated by other DNA sequences in the sample. V and J are TRBV5-1 and TRBJ2-6; D remains unclear. Trimming took off 2 bases at V and 0 bases at J, with 6 bases between the two ends. CDR3 size: 15 residues. Germline-derived CDR1 and CDR2 are SGHRS and YFSETQ. The CDR3 reads CASSLGSSGANVLTF. The CDR3 DNA follows: TGCGCCAGCAGCTTAGGCAGCTCTGGGGCCAACGTCCTGACTTTC.

This clone turned up a few times. V gene TRBV5-6 combines with J gene TRBJ2-5; TRBD2 agrees at 8 bases. The germline gives CDR1 SGHDT, CDR2 YYEEEE. The CDR3 is 14 residues long. The V gene end was trimmed by 7 bases and the J gene end by 1 base; junction bases not matched to a gene: 6. The CDR3 loop is CASWALAAQETQYF. The CDR3, as DNA: TGTGCCAGCTGGGCACTAGCGGCCCAAGAGACCCAGTACTTC.